One TCR beta chain is described in this entry. Sequencing templates came from extracted RNA that was reverse transcribed into cDNA. Profiling relied on immunoSEQ multiplex PCR, and the TCRdb table lists in-frame clones only, not all of them. The sample carries some 14,000 clones, over 55% recorded once. This record belongs to a study of CD8+ T cells in alopecia areata. Whole-study context: It was oral tofacitinib, at 5 to 10 mg twice daily, that treated patients received.

Peripheral blood samples and lesional scalp punch biopsies were obtained from alopecia areata patients. The CDR3 sequence is 15 residues long. V was trimmed by 2 bases and J by 1 base, leaving 11 bases between them. CDR1 and CDR2 from the germline V gene are SGHRS and YFSETQ. The TCR sequence derives from a human donor with alopecia areata. The V gene is TRBV5-1, the J gene TRBJ2-3; no clear D. Sample: skin, taken at week 0. The CDR3 region is CASSLGNGRTDTQYF. DNA for the CDR3: TGCGCCAGCAGCTTAGGTAACGGACGCACAGATACGCAGTATTTT.